This T cell receptor beta chain was observed in a study of T cells in Graves' hyperthyroidism and ophthalmopathy. Drawn at first hyperthyroidism diagnosis, the blood sample preceded any ophthalmopathy symptoms. Researchers amplified the TCR beta CDR3 regions from RNA transcripts. The TCR CDR3 first-round RT-PCR relied on the HTBI primer set. One entry per CDR3 protein results from TCRdb running MiXCR on the multiplex PCR reads. The sample has hundreds of thousands of distinct CDR3 sequences, approximately 15% seen once. This clonotype was recorded a few times. V gave up 6 bases and J gave up 8 bases, with 16 bases separating them. In germline, CDR1 is MNHNS, CDR2 SASEGT. This CDR3 is built from 14 residues.

The sequence was obtained from a woman aged 25-40 years with Graves' hyperthyroidism that later progressed to Graves' ophthalmopathy. Material: blood. The chain couples TRBV6-1 to TRBJ1-4, with D tentatively TRBD1 (5 bases). CDR3: CASRGEAGLEKLFF. CDR3 DNA: TGTGCCAGCAGAGGGGAGGCAGGGCTCGAAAAACTGTTTTTT.